This T cell receptor (beta chain) was recovered during a study of blood T cell repertoires in COVID-19. Here immunoSEQ multiplex PCR was the method, and the copy in TCRdb shows in-frame clones only, minus some. The sample has about 360,000 clones; 81% are singletons. The CDR3 sequence is 18 residues long. Trimming cost V 12 bases and J 2 bases, with 25 bases left between them. The germline V gene encodes CDR1 KGHDR and CDR2 SFDVKD. The sequence was obtained from a human donor with acute or convalescent COVID-19. The donor label of this sample is uncertain. Specimen: peripheral blood. The V call is TRBV24-1, the J call TRBJ1-6; TRBD1 might be the D (6 bases). The CDR3 region has the DNA TGTGCCCCCCCAGACCGGGACACCAGACCAACCTATAATTCACCCCTCCACTTT. Translated: CAPPDRDTRPTYNSPLHF.